This T cell receptor beta chain was sequenced for a study of CD8 T cells in ankylosing spondylitis. The study, taken as a whole, reports: Blood from ankylosing spondylitis patients appeared to carry a characteristic roughly 8-variant TCR beta motif.

TCRdb re-derived calls from the 5' RACE reads in MiXCR, one entry per CDR3 protein. The table includes approximately 540,000 distinct CDR3 sequences, about 13% detected once. CDR3 length: 15 residues. Trimming removed 2 bases from V and 4 bases from J, with 14 bases in between. This clonotype was counted ten times or more. Its target is unknown. The V and J genes are TRBV12-3 or TRBV12-4 and TRBJ1-1; D unclear. The specimen was blood, either unsorted or a sorted T cell fraction (not recorded which). The receptor's source is a male donor with ankylosing spondylitis. CDR3 sequence reads: CASSLKAGEGTEAFF. For the CDR3, the DNA is TGTGCCAGCAGTTTAAAGGCAGGCGAAGGCACTGAAGCTTTCTTT.